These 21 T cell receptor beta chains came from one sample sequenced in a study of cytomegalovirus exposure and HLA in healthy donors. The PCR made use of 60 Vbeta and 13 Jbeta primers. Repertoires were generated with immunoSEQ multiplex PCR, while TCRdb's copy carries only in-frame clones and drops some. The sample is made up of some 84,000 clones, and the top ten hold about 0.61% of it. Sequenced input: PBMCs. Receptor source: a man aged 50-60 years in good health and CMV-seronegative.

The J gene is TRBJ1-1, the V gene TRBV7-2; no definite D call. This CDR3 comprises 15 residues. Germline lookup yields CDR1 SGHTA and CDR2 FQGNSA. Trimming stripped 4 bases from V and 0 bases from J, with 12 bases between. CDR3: CASSSPRLMNTEAFF. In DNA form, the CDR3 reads TGTGCCAGCAGCTCACCCAGGCTGATGAACACTGAAGCTTTCTTT. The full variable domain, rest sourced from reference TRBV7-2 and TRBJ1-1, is GAGVSQSPSNKVTEKGKDVELRCDPISGHTALYWYRQSLGQGLEFLIYFQGNSAPDKSGLPSDRFSAERTGGSVSTLTIQRTQQEDSAVYLCASSSPRLMNTEAFFGQGTRLTVV.

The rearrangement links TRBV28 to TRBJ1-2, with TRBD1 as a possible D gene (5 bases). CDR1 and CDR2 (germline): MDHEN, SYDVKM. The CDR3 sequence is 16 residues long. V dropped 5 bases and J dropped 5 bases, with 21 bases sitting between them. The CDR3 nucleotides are TGTGCCAGCAGTCCGGGGGGAGGGAGGGACTATTATGGCTACACCTTC. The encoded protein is CASSPGGGRDYYGYTF.

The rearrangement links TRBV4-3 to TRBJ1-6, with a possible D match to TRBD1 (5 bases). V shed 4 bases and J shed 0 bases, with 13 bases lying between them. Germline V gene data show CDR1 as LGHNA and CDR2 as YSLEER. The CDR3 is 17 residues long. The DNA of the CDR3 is TGCGCCAGCAGCCGACAGACAGCGAGCTCCTATAATTCACCCCTCCACTTT. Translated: CASSRQTASSYNSPLHF.

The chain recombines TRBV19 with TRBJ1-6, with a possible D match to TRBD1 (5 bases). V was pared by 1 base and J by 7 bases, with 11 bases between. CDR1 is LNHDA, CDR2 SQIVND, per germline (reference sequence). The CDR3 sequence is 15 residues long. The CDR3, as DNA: TGTGCCAGTAGTATAGTCGGGCAGGGAAATTCACCCCTCCACTTT. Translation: CASSIVGQGNSPLHF.

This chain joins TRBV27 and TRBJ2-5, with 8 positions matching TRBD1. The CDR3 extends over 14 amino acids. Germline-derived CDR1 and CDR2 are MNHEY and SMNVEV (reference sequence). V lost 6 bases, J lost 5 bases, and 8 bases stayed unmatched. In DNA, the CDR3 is TGTGCCAGCAGCGGACAGGGATGGATGGAGACCCAGTACTTC. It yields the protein CASSGQGWMETQYF.

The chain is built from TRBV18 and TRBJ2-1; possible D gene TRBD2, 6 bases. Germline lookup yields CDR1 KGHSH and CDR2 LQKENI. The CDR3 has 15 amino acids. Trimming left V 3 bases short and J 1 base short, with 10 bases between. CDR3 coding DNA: TGTGCCAGCTCACCCTTGGGGACTTCCTACAATGAGCAGTTCTTC. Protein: CASSPLGTSYNEQFF.

CDR3 amino acids: CASGRWTGQEKLFF. The CDR3 bases are TGCGCCAGCGGAAGGTGGACAGGGCAGGAAAAACTGTTTTTT. The gene calls are TRBV5-1 and TRBJ1-4; TRBD1 matches 8 bases. The V gene end was trimmed by 7 bases and the J gene end by 8 bases; junction bases not matched to a gene: 10. This CDR3 comprises 14 residues. The V gene's germline CDR1 is SGHRS and CDR2 YFSETQ.

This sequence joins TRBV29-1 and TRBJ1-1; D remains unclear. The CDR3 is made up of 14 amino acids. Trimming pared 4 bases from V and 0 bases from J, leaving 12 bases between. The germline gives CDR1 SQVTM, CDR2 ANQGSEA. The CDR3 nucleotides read TGCAGCGTTGCGGCCGGGGAGGTGAACACTGAAGCTTTCTTT. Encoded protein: CSVAAGEVNTEAFF.

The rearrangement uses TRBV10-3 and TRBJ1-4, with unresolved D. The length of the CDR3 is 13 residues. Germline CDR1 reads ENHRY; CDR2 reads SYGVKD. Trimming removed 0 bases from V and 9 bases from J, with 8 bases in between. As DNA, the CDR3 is TGTGCCATCAGTGAGTCAGGACTCCAAAAACTGTTTTTT. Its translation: CAISESGLQKLFF.

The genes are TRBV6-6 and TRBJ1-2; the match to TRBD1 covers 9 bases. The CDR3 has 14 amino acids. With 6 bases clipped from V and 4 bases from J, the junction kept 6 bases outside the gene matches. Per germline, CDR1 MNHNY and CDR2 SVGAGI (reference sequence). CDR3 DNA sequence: TGTGCCAGCAGGACGACAGGGGGAACCTATGGCTACACCTTC. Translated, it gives CASRTTGGTYGYTF.

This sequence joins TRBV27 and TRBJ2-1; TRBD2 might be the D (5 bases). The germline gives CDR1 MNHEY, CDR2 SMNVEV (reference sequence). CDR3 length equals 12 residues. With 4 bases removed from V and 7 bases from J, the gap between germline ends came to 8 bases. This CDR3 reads CASSSGGNEQFF. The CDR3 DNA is TGTGCCAGCAGTTCTGGCGGGAATGAGCAGTTCTTC.

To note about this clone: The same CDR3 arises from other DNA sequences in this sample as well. CDR3 nucleotide sequence: TGCGCCAGCAGTTTTAGCGGGGTGGAGACCCAGTACTTC. It specifies CASSFSGVETQYF. The V gene is TRBV5-1, the J gene TRBJ2-5; 8 bases agree with TRBD2. Germline lookup yields CDR1 SGHRS and CDR2 YFSETQ. V was pared by 5 bases and J by 5 bases, with 5 bases of the junction left unmatched. The CDR3 spans 13 residues.

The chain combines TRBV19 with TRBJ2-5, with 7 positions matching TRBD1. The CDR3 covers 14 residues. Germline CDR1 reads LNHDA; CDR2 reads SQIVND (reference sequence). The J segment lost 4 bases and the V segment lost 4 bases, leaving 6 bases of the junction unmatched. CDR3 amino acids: CASSRQTGRETQYF. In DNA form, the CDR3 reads TGTGCCAGTAGTAGGCAGACAGGGCGAGAGACCCAGTACTTC. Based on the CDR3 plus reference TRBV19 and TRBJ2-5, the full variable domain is DGGITQSPKYLFRKEGQNVTLSCEQNLNHDAMYWYRQDPGQGLRLIYYSQIVNDFQKGDIAEGYSVSREKKESFPLTVTSAQKNPTAFYLCASSRQTGRETQYFGPGTRLLVL.

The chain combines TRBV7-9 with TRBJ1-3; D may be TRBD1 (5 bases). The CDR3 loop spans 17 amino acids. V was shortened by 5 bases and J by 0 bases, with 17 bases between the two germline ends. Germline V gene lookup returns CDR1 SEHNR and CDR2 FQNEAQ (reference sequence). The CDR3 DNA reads TGTGCCAGCAGCAGTCCCCCCGGGACTCACTCTGGAAACACCATATATTTT. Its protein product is CASSSPPGTHSGNTIYF.

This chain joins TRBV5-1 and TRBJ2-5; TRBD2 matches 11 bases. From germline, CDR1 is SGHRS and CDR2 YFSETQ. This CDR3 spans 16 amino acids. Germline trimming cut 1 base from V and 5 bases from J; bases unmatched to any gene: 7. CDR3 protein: CASSLFLAGGAETQYF. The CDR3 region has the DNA TGCGCCAGCAGCTTGTTCCTAGCGGGGGGCGCGGAGACCCAGTACTTC.

CDR3 loop: CAWNQGWQTQYF. As DNA, the CDR3 is TGTGCCTGGAACCAGGGTTGGCAGACCCAGTACTTC. The chain joins TRBV30 to TRBJ2-5; maybe TRBD1 (5 bases). The CDR3 spans 12 residues. V shed 4 bases and J shed 6 bases, with 12 bases lying between them. CDR1 is GTSNPN and CDR2 is SVGIG in the germline V gene (reference sequence).

This CDR3 reads CASSLWVGGQGTYEQYF. CDR3 nucleotide sequence: TGTGCCAGCAGTTTATGGGTAGGGGGACAGGGTACCTACGAGCAGTACTTC. The rearrangement links TRBV28 to TRBJ2-7; 9 bases match TRBD1. Trimming removed 0 bases from V and 2 bases from J; junction bases left unmatched: 8. The CDR3 is made up of 17 amino acids. Per germline, CDR1 MDHEN and CDR2 SYDVKM.

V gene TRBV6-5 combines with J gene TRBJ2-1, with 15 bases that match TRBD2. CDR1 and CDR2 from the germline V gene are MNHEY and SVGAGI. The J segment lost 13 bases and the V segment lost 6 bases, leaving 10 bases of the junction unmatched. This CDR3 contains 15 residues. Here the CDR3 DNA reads TGTGCCAGCAGCCCCGGACTAGCGGGGGGGCAGATACAGTTCTTC. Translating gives CASSPGLAGGQIQFF.

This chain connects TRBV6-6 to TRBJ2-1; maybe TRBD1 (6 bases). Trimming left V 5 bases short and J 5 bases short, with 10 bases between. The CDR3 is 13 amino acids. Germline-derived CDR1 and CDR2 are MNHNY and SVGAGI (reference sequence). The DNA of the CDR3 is TGTGCCAGCAGTAGGGACAAGGACAATGAGCAGTTCTTC. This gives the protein CASSRDKDNEQFF.

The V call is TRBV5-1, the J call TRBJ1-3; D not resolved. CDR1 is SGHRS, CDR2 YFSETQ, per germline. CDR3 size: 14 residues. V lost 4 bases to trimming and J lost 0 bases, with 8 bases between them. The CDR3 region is CASSRSGSGNTIYF. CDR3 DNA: TGCGCCAGCAGCCGGTCGGGCTCTGGAAACACCATATATTTT.

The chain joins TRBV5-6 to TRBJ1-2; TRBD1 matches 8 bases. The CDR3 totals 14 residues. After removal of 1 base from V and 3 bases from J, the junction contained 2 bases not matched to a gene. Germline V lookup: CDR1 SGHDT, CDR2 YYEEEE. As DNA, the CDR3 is TGTGCCAGCAGCTTGCAGGGGGCTGACTATGGCTACACCTTC. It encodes CASSLQGADYGYTF.